This is a list of T cell receptor beta chains from one sample in a study of regulatory T cells in long-lasting Graves disease. TCRdb recomputed calls from the multiplex PCR reads with MiXCR, one row per CDR3 protein. This table holds 400,000 or so distinct CDR3 sequences, less than 25% found once. Sequenced here: peripheral blood mononuclear cells (PBMCs), sampled when the disease was refractory, from a patient treated with antithyroid drugs. These TCRs come from a female donor with Graves disease. Each CDR3 is given with its conserved first and last residue. Each record gives: D gene, clone size, V gene, J gene, CDR3 protein. A D gene is named only where the DNA matches it firmly. Clone size is not always given. Where it is, it says once, few, many or a class for expanded clones.

>.|many|TRBV5-6|TRBJ2-7
CASSLGGQGNEQYF
>TRBD1|few|TRBV6-2/TRBV6-3|TRBJ2-5
CASSYSPGQGARETQYF
>.|.|TRBV15|TRBJ1-1
CATSSGRGALAFF
>.|many|TRBV20-1|TRBJ1-6
CSARESGSPLHF
>.|many|TRBV28|TRBJ1-1
CASSFGQLNTEAFF
>TRBD2|many|TRBV7-2|TRBJ2-7
CASSSGTSRSYEQYF
>TRBD2|.|TRBV12-3/TRBV12-4|TRBJ2-1
CASSLTAGGYNEQFF
>.|.|TRBV5-5|TRBJ2-4
CASSLALGTGEYF
>TRBD2|many|TRBV7-3|TRBJ2-5
CASSLRGGLAGRGETQYF
>.|many|TRBV2|TRBJ2-2
CASSDILEINTGELFF
>TRBD2|many|TRBV24-1|TRBJ2-5
CATSDPGRGTQYF
>TRBD1|many|TRBV29-1|TRBJ2-2
CSVRGQGDTGELFF
>.|.|TRBV15|TRBJ2-2
CATSRDLAGAGELFF
>.|many|TRBV4-3|TRBJ2-1
CASSQVGGEQFF
>.|many|TRBV20-1|TRBJ2-5
CSATPPGHSQETQYF
>TRBD1|few|TRBV13|TRBJ1-1
CASSVTGTVNTEAFF
>.|many|TRBV29-1|TRBJ1-1
CSASPLRAEAFF
>.|.|TRBV3-2|TRBJ2-4
CASSQGAGVVAKNIQYF
>.|.|TRBV30|TRBJ1-1
CARGLGNTEAFF
>TRBD1|.|TRBV6-1|TRBJ1-6
CASSGQANSPPHF
>.|.|TRBV20-1|TRBJ1-4
CSARDTAIGVTLFF
>.|.|TRBV19|TRBJ2-7
CATATGDYEQYF
>TRBD1|.|TRBV15|TRBJ1-5
CATSRWTGFNQPQHF
>.|few|TRBV5-6|.
CASSPVAGEFNYNEQFF
>.|.|TRBV29-1|TRBJ1-4
CSALTTFNEKLFF
>TRBD1|few|TRBV20-1|TRBJ2-7
CSANPHPGGTGNEQYF
>.|few|TRBV19|TRBJ1-1
CASSTPNTEAFF
>.|many|TRBV18|TRBJ2-2
CASSRADGELFF
>.|.|TRBV19|TRBJ1-5
CASRSRQDSNQPQHF
>.|.|TRBV7-3|TRBJ1-5
CASSFFPPRNRLPQHF
>TRBD1|.|TRBV20-1|TRBJ2-5
CSARGQGARAQYF
>.|few|TRBV6-2/TRBV6-3|TRBJ2-7
CASSYDRRNTYEQYF
>.|few|TRBV15|TRBJ2-1
CATSRQTGSGPDNEQFF
>.|.|TRBV20-1|TRBJ2-5
CSAPSEGGGETQYF
>.|.|TRBV19|TRBJ1-5
CASSPWTRVGNQPQHF
>.|few|TRBV28|TRBJ1-4
CASNGTPNEKLFF
>TRBD2|many|TRBV28|TRBJ2-7
CASSQAGGSSYEQYF
>.|.|TRBV4-1|TRBJ2-7
CASSQVISSEQYF
>.|few|TRBV20-1|TRBJ1-5
CSARTGPNQPQHF
>.|.|TRBV30|TRBJ1-4
CAWSGGTNEKLFF
>TRBD2|many|TRBV12-3/TRBV12-4|TRBJ2-7
CASSPLAGEYEQYF
>.|.|TRBV6-1|TRBJ2-5
CASSENLGRETQYF
>.|.|TRBV5-1|TRBJ2-7
CASSLSGISSYEQYF
>.|many|TRBV2|TRBJ1-1
CASRTSSNTEAFF
>.|many|TRBV12-3/TRBV12-4|TRBJ2-7
CASSKSPDLNYEQYF
>TRBD1|.|TRBV7-3|TRBJ1-2
CASSLGPGQPSPNGYTF
>.|.|TRBV9|TRBJ1-1
CASSVDRGGAQKGNTEAFF
>.|.|TRBV6-2/TRBV6-3|TRBJ2-7
CASRIAGQNEQYF
>.|few|TRBV7-3|TRBJ2-5
CASSLSAESKTQYF
>TRBD2|many|TRBV20-1|TRBJ2-5
CSARGAGGRETQYF
>.|few|TRBV2|TRBJ2-4
CASSSGLKKNIQYF
>TRBD2|.|TRBV11-3|TRBJ2-2
CASSLSGPGLAYGELFF
>.|.|TRBV25-1|TRBJ1-1
CASSEPGTRAEAFF